The 20 T cell receptor beta chains presented below share a single source sample, sequenced in a study of T cell responses to AZD1222 COVID-19 vaccine. Assay: immunoSEQ multiplex PCR; the TCRdb copy retains only in-frame clones and omits some. Of about 110,000 clones in the sample, around 88% were seen once. The material sequenced was peripheral blood, taken 28 days after the second AZD1222 dose. The receptor source for this set is an adult who received the AZD1222 COVID-19 vaccine.

The gene calls are TRBV5-1 and TRBJ1-1; D unclear. The V and J ends lost 0 bases and 0 bases respectively, with 9 bases between them. Germline CDR1 and CDR2: SGHRS and YFSETQ. This CDR3 has 15 amino acids. The CDR3 DNA sequence: TGCGCCAGCAGCTTGGCTGCAGCGATGAACACTGAAGCTTTCTTT. Amino acids: CASSLAAAMNTEAFF.

The gene calls are TRBV29-1 and TRBJ2-1, with D possibly being TRBD1 or TRBD2 (6 bases each). Per germline, CDR1 SQVTM and CDR2 ANQGSEA. There are 12 residues in the CDR3. Trimming left V 5 bases short and J 8 bases short, with 13 bases between. CDR3 nucleotide sequence: TGCAGCGTTTCATCGGGGGCCGATGAGCAGTTCTTC. Its translation is CSVSSGADEQFF.

This clone was counted once. This chain joins TRBV9 and TRBJ2-3; D might be TRBD2 (7 bases). The CDR3 is 20 residues long. CDR1 and CDR2 (germline): SGDLS, YYNGEE. The V and J ends lost 2 bases and 0 bases respectively, with 25 bases between them. The CDR3 reads CASSVGGVAGAGPSTDTQYF. For the CDR3, the DNA is TGTGCCAGCAGCGTTGGGGGCGTGGCGGGGGCTGGCCCAAGCACAGATACGCAGTATTTT. Full variable domain (rest looked up from reference TRBV9 and TRBJ2-3): DSGVTQTPKHLITATGQRVTLRCSPRSGDLSVYWYQQSLDQGLQFLIQYYNGEERAKGNILERFSAQQFPDLHSELNLSSLELGDSALYFCASSVGGVAGAGPSTDTQYFGPGTRLTVL.

Remarks on this clone: The junction departs from the called germline gene at one end, perhaps through a read error. The gene calls are TRBV6-5 and TRBJ2-3; 8 positions agree with TRBD1. This CDR3 region has 14 residues. The germline V gene has CDR1 MNHEY and CDR2 SVGAGI. The CDR3 coding sequence is TGTGCCAGCAGCTACAGGGGGTCAGGAGATATGCAGTATTTT. It translates to CASSYRGSGDMQYF.

The chain combines TRBV5-1 with TRBJ2-1; 10 bases agree with TRBD2. The J segment lost 6 bases and the V segment lost 0 bases, leaving 6 bases of the junction unmatched. Germline values: CDR1 SGHRS, CDR2 YFSETQ. The CDR3 contains 16 residues. The CDR3 DNA reads TGCGCCAGCAGCTTGGATCTAGCGGGGGCCCCCAATGAGCAGTTCTTC. Amino acids: CASSLDLAGAPNEQFF.

This clone was seen a single time. The chain uses TRBV7-2 and TRBJ2-1; D is ambiguous. Per the germline V gene, CDR1 is SGHTA and CDR2 is FQGNSA. This CDR3 is built from 16 residues. The germline V and J ends were trimmed by 0 bases and 0 bases, with 9 bases remaining between them. CDR3 nucleotide sequence: TGTGCCAGCAGCTTAGCCCCGGCTAGCTCCTACAATGAGCAGTTCTTC. It specifies CASSLAPASSYNEQFF.

This rearrangement joins TRBV7-9 to TRBJ1-2; D call uncertain. V was cut by 4 bases and J by 4 bases, with 19 bases left in between. From germline, CDR1 is SEHNR and CDR2 FQNEAQ (reference sequence). The CDR3 contains 16 residues. For the CDR3, the DNA is TGTGCCAGCAGCTCCACCGTCAAGGGTTCGGCCTATGGCTACACCTTC. Its translation is CASSSTVKGSAYGYTF. The whole variable domain, remainder taken from reference TRBV7-9 and TRBJ1-2, is DTGVSQNPRHKITKRGQNVTFRCDPISEHNRLYWYRQTLGQGPEFLTYFQNEAQLEKSRLLSDRFSAERPKGSFSTLEIQRTEQGDSAMYLCASSSTVKGSAYGYTFGSGTRLTVV.

This chain uses TRBV7-3 with TRBJ2-5; 9 bases line up with TRBD1. CDR3 length equals 14 residues. J lost 5 bases, V lost 5 bases, and 6 bases had no gene match. The germline V gene encodes CDR1 SGHTA and CDR2 FQGTGA. CDR3 nucleotide sequence: TGTGCCAGCAGCCCACAGACAGGGGGGGAGACCCAGTACTTC. Translating it yields CASSPQTGGETQYF.

The chain uses TRBV28 and TRBJ1-4, with 11 bases lining up with TRBD1. Germline CDR1 MDHEN, CDR2 SYDVKM. Trimming removed 6 bases from V and 3 bases from J; junction bases left unmatched: 12. There are 18 residues in the CDR3. This CDR3 reads CASRQFGTGGGSNEKLFF. In DNA, the CDR3 is TGTGCCAGCAGGCAGTTCGGGACAGGGGGTGGATCTAATGAAAAACTGTTTTTT.

The chain carries TRBV19 and TRBJ1-3; D unclear. Looked up from germline, CDR1 is LNHDA and CDR2 is SQIVND (reference sequence). With 5 bases removed from V and 0 bases from J, the gap between germline ends came to 8 bases. The CDR3 runs 14 residues. This chain's CDR3 is CASSVASSGNTIYF. DNA of the CDR3: TGTGCCAGTAGTGTAGCAAGCTCTGGAAACACCATATATTTT.

This clone has more than one count but fewer than ten. The CDR3 reads CASSGPGQPNYGYTF. DNA for the CDR3: TGTGCCAGCAGTGGGCCGGGACAGCCTAACTATGGCTACACCTTC. The genes are TRBV27 and TRBJ1-2; 7 bases map to TRBD1. Per the germline V gene, CDR1 is MNHEY and CDR2 is SMNVEV (reference sequence). The CDR3 contains 15 residues. Germline trimming cut 5 bases from V and 0 bases from J; bases unmatched to any gene: 6.

V and J are TRBV7-5 and TRBJ1-2. TRBV7-5 is termed a pseudogene. The CDR3 is made up of 14 amino acids. CDR3 coding DNA: TGTGCCAGAAGCCCCTCCCGGGGGGCTTCTGGCTACACCTTC. It is translated as CARSPSRGASGYTF.

The rearrangement uses TRBV18 and TRBJ2-5, with 9 positions matching TRBD2. The junction had 7 bases not matched to a gene; V was cut back by 1 base and J by 4 bases. The CDR3 spans 16 residues. Germline V lookup: CDR1 KGHSH, CDR2 LQKENI. The DNA of the CDR3 is TGTGCCAGCTCACCACGGTCGCCTAGCGGGACAGAGACCCAGTACTTC. It translates to CASSPRSPSGTETQYF.

V is TRBV6-5 and J is TRBJ1-2; the D gene is possibly TRBD1 (5 bases). The V end lost 6 bases, the J end lost 4 bases, and 12 bases lay between the germline ends. This CDR3 has 13 amino acids. Germline V CDR1 and CDR2: MNHEY, SVGAGI. The CDR3 DNA follows: TGTGCCAGCAGCCAAACAGGAGCCTATGGCTACACCTTC. It yields the protein CASSQTGAYGYTF.

In this sample, this clone turned up once. The rearrangement joins TRBV19 to TRBJ1-6; D unresolved. CDR1 and CDR2 from the germline V gene are LNHDA and SQIVND (reference sequence). This CDR3 is 16 amino acids long. Trimming removed 6 bases at V and 0 bases at J, with 12 bases between. For the CDR3, the DNA is TGTGCCAGTAGCTCCCAACAGAGCTCCTATAATTCACCCCTCCACTTT. Translation: CASSSQQSSYNSPLHF.

V gene TRBV7-2 combines with J gene TRBJ1-5; 7 bases fit TRBD1. This CDR3 is 15 amino acids long. The V gene end was trimmed by 5 bases and the J gene end by 0 bases; junction bases not matched to a gene: 4. Germline V gene sequence: CDR1 SGHTA, CDR2 FQGNSA. The CDR3, as DNA: TGTGCCAGCAGCGGGTGGACAGGTAGCAATCAGCCCCAGCATTTT. Protein: CASSGWTGSNQPQHF.

This clone was counted once. The CDR3 nucleotides are TGTGCCAGCTCAGAAAGCTCTGGGGCCAACGTCCTGACTTTC. Encoded protein: CASSESSGANVLTF. V is TRBV18 and J is TRBJ2-6, with D unclear. The CDR3 is 14 amino acids. V gave up 5 bases and J gave up 0 bases, with 5 bases separating them. Germline CDR1 reads KGHSH; CDR2 reads LQKENI. The whole variable domain, remainder taken from reference TRBV18 and TRBJ2-6, is NAGVMQNPRHLVRRRGQEARLRCSPMKGHSHVYWYRQLPEEGLKFMVYLQKENIIDESGMPKERFSAEFPKEGPSILRIQQVVRGDSAAYFCASSESSGANVLTFGAGSRLTVL.

The rearrangement uses TRBV7-9 and TRBJ2-5; 11 positions agree with TRBD2. Germline CDR1 reads SEHNR; CDR2 reads FQNEAQ (reference sequence). This CDR3 is built from 16 residues. V was pared by 2 bases and J by 0 bases, with 2 bases of the junction left unmatched. CDR3 sequence reads: CASSLLTSGNQETQYF. As DNA, the CDR3 is TGTGCCAGCAGCTTACTGACTAGCGGGAACCAAGAGACCCAGTACTTC.

The V gene is TRBV14, the J gene TRBJ1-3; D is ambiguous. CDR1 is SGHDN, CDR2 FVKESK, per germline. V lost 2 bases and J lost 0, with 14 bases in between. This CDR3 contains 17 residues. The CDR3 here is CASSQSLNRGSGNTIYF. The CDR3 DNA follows: TGTGCCAGCAGCCAATCCCTAAACCGGGGCTCTGGAAACACCATATATTTT.

This clone appeared a single time. CDR3 in amino acids: CASSPPRGAYGYTF. The CDR3 nucleotides read TGTGCCAGCAGCCCCCCCCGGGGAGCCTATGGCTACACCTTC. The chain links TRBV7-2 to TRBJ1-2; no reliable D call. In germline, CDR1 is SGHTA, CDR2 FQGNSA. Trimming took 5 bases from V and 4 from J, leaving 14 bases between them. This CDR3 comprises 14 residues.